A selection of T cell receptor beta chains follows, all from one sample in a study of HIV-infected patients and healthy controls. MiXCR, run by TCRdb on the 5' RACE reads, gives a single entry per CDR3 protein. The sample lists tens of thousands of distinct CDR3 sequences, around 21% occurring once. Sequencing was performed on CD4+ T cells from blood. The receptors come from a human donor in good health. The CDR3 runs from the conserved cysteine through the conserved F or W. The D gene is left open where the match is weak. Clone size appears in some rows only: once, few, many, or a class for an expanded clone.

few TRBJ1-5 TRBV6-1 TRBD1 TGTGCCAGCAGTCCAATCGGACAGGGTAGTCGCCGCAATCAGCCCCAGCATTTT CASSPIGQGSRRNQPQHF
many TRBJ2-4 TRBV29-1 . TGCAGCGTTGCGGTAGCCAAAAACATTCAGTACTTC CSVAVAKNIQYF
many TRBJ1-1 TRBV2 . TGTGCCAGCAGTGAATCGGGTTCGAAGACTGAAGCTTTCTTT CASSESGSKTEAFF
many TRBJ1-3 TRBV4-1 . TGCGCCAGCAGCCAAGCCCAACTATCCTCTGGAAACACCATATATTTT CASSQAQLSSGNTIYF
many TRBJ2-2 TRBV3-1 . TGTGCCAGCAGCCTAAGGGGCCCGAACACCGGGGAGCTGTTTTTT CASSLRGPNTGELFF
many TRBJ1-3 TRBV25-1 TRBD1 TGTGCCAGCAGTGAGGAAGGGCGACAGGGGAGGGTTGCCTCTGGAAACACCATATATTTT CASSEEGRQGRVASGNTIYF
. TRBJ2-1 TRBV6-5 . TGTGCCAGCAGTGCCGGGACTCTTAACAATGAGCAGTTCTTC CASSAGTLNNEQFF
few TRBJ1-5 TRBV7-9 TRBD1 TGTGCCAGCAGCTCAGGGGGCTCGAGCAATCAGCCCCAGCATTTT CASSSGGSSNQPQHF
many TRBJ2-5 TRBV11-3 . TGTGCCAGCAGCTATATACAAGAGACCCAGTACTTC CASSYIQETQYF
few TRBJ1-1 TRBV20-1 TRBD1 TGCAGTGTTAGAGGCATGGGACAGGGGAACACTGAAGCTTTCTTT CSVRGMGQGNTEAFF
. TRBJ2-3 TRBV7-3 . TGTGCCAGCAGCCCGTACCCCATAGAGCTGAAAGATACGCAGTATTTT CASSPYPIELKDTQYF
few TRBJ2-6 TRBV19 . TGTGCCAGTAGCCCACCAGGGACCCCTGGGGCCAACGTCCTGACTTTC CASSPPGTPGANVLTF
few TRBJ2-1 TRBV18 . TGTGCCAGCTCACCAACGGGTTACAATGAGCAGTTCTTC CASSPTGYNEQFF
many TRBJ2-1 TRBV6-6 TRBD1 TGTGCCAGCAGTCAATGGGACAGGTACAATGAGCAGTTCTTC CASSQWDRYNEQFF
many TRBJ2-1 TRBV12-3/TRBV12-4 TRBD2 TGTGCCAGCAGTTTAGTCCCTAGCGGGGTGAGCTCCTACAATGAGCAGTTCTTC CASSLVPSGVSSYNEQFF
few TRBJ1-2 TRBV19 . TGTGCCAGTAGTATAGACCACGCCTTTAACTATGGCTACACCTTC CASSIDHAFNYGYTF
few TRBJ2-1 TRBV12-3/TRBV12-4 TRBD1 TGTGCCAGCAGTAACCGGGACAGGGACTACAATGAGCAGTTCTTC CASSNRDRDYNEQFF
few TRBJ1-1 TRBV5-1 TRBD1 TGCGCCAGCAGCTCAACAGGGGGCACTGAAGCTTTCTTT CASSSTGGTEAFF
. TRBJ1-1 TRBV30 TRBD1 TGTGCCTGGGACAAGGCCCGTGGGACAGGTGATACTTTCTTT CAWDKARGTGDTFF
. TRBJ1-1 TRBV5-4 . TGTGCCAGCAGTCCGGCGCAGGGGCTCACTGAAGCTTTCTTT CASSPAQGLTEAFF
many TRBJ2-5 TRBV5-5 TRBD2 TGTGCCAGCAGCTTTAAAATGACTAGCGGGATTGAGACCCAGTACTTC CASSFKMTSGIETQYF
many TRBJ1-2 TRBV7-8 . TGTGCCAGCAGCTTAACAGTCCTAGCTAACTATGGCTACACCTTC CASSLTVLANYGYTF
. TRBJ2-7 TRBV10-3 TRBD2 TGTGCCATCAGTGGTCTAGCGGGAGGGCCTGTCGACGAGCAGTACTTC CAISGLAGGPVDEQYF